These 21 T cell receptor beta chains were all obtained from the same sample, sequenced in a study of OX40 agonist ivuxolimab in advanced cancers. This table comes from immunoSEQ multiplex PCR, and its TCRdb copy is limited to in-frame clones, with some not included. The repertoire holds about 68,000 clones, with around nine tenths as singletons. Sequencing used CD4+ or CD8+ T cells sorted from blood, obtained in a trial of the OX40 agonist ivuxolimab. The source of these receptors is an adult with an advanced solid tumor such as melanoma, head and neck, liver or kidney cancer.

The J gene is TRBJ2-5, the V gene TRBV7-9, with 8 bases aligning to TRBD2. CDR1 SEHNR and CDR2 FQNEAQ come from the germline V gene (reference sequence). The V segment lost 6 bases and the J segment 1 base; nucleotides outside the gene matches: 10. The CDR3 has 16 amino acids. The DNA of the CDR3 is TGTGCCAGCAGTTCCCGAATAGCGGGGCCCCAAGAGACCCAGTACTTC. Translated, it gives CASSSRIAGPQETQYF.

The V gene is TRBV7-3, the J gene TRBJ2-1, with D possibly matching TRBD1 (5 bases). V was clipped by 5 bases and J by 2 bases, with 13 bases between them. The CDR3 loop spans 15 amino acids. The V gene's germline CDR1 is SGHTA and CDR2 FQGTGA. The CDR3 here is CASSPLLGPYNEQFF. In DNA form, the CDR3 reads TGTGCCAGCAGCCCCCTCCTGGGGCCCTACAATGAGCAGTTCTTC. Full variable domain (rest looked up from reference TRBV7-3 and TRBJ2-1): GAGVSQTPSNKVTEKGKYVELRCDPISGHTALYWYRQSLGQGPEFLIYFQGTGAADDSGLPNDRFFAVRPEGSVSTLKIQRTERGDSAVYLCASSPLLGPYNEQFFGPGTRLTVL.

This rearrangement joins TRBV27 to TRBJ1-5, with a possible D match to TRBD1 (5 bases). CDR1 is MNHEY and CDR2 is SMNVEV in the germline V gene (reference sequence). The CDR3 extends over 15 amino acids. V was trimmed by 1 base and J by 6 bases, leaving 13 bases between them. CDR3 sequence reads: CASSLYPVRGQPQHF. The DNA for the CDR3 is TGTGCCAGCAGTTTATATCCCGTTAGGGGTCAGCCCCAGCATTTT.

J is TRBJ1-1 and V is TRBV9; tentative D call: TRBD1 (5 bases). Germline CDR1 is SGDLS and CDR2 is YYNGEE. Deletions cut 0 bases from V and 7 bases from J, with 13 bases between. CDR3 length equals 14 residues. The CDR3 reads CASSVGGVLNEAFF. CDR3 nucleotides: TGTGCCAGCAGCGTAGGAGGGGTGTTGAATGAAGCTTTCTTT.

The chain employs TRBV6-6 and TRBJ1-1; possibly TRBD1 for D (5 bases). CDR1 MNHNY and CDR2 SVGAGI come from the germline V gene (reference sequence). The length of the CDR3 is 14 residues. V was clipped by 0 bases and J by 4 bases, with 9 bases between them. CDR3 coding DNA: TGTGCCAGCAGTTACTCGTCGGGGGGCACTGAAGCTTTCTTT. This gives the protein CASSYSSGGTEAFF.

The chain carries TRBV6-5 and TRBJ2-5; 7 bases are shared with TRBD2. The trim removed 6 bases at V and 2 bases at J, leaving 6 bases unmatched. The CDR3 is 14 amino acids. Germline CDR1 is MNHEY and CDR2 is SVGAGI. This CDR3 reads CASSLASGQETQYF. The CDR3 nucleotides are TGTGCCAGCAGCCTCGCTAGCGGTCAAGAGACCCAGTACTTC.

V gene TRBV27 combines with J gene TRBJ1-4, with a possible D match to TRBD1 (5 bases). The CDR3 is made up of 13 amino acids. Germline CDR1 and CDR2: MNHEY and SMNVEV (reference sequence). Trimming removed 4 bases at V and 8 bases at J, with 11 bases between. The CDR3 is CASSYAGREKLFF. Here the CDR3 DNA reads TGTGCCAGCAGTTACGCAGGGAGGGAAAAACTGTTTTTT.

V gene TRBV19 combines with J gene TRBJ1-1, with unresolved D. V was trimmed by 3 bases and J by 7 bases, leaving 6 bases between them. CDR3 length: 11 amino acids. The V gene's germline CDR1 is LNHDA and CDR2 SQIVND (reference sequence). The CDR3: CASSIFGEAFF. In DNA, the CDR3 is TGTGCCAGTAGTATCTTTGGTGAAGCTTTCTTT.

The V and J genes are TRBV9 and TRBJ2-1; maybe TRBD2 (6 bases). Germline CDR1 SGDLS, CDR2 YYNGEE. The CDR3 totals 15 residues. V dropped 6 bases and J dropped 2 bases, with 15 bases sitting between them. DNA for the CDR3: TGTGCCAGCACGGAGGGGCAGGAGCCCTACAATGAGCAGTTCTTC. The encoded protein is CASTEGQEPYNEQFF.

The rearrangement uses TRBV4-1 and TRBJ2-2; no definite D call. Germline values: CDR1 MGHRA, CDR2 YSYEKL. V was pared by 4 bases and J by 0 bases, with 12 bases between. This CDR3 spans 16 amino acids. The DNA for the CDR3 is TGCGCCAGCAGCCTCCTGACAAGCGCGAACACCGGGGAGCTGTTTTTT. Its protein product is CASSLLTSANTGELFF.

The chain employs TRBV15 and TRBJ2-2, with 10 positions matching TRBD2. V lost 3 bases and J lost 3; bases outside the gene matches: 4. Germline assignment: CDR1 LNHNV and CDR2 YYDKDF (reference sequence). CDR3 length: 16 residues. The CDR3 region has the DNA TGTGCCACCAGCAGTTTAGCGGGAGGATACACCGGGGAGCTGTTTTTT. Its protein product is CATSSLAGGYTGELFF.

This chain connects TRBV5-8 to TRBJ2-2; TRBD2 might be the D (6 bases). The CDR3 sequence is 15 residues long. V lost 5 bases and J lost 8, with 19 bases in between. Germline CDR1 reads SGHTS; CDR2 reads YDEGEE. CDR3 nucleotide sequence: TGTGCCAGCAGATCCGGGACTGTCAGCACTGGGGAGCTGTTTTTT. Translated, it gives CASRSGTVSTGELFF.

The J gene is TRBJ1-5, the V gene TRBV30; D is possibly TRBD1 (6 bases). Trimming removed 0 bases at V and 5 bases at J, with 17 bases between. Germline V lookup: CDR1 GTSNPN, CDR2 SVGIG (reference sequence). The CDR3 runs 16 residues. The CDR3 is CAWSVRGDILDQPQHF. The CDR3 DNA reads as TGTGCCTGGAGTGTACGGGGGGACATATTAGATCAGCCCCAGCATTTT.

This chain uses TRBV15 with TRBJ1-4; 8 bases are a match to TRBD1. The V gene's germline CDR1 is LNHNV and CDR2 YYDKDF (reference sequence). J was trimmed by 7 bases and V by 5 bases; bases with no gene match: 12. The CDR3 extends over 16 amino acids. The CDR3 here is CATSADRALRREKLFF. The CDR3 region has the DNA TGTGCCACCAGCGCGGACAGGGCCCTCCGGCGTGAAAAACTGTTTTTT.

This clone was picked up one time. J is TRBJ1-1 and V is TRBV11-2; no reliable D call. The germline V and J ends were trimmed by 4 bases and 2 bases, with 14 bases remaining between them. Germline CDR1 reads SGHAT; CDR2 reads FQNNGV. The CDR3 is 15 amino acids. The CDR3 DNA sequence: TGTGCCAGCAGCTCCCATTTTCAAACCAACACTGAAGCTTTCTTT. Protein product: CASSSHFQTNTEAFF.

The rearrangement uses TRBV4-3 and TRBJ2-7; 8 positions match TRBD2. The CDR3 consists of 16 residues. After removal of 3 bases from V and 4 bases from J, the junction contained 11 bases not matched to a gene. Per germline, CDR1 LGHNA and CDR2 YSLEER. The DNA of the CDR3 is TGCGCCAGCAGCCAGGGACTAGGAGAGGCTTTATACGAGCAGTACTTC. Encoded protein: CASSQGLGEALYEQYF.

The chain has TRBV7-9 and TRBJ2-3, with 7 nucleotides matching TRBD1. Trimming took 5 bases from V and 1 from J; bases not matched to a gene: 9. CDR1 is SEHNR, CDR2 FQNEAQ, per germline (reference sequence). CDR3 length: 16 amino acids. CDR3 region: CASSPLTGKGTDTQYF. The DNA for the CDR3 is TGTGCCAGCAGCCCGTTGACAGGGAAGGGCACAGATACGCAGTATTTT.

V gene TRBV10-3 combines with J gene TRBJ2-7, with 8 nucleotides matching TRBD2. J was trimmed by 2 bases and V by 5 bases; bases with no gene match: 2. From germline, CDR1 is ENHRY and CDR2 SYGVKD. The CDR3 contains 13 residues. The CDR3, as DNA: TGTGCCATCAGTCAGCGGGGGACCTACGAGCAGTACTTC. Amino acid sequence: CAISQRGTYEQYF.

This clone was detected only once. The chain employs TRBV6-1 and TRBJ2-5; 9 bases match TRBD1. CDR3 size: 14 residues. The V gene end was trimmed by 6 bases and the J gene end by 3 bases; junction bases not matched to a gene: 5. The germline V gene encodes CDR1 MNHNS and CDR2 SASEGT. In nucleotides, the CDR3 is TGTGCCAGCAGCTTGACAGGGGGGGAAGAGACCCAGTACTTC. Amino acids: CASSLTGGEETQYF.

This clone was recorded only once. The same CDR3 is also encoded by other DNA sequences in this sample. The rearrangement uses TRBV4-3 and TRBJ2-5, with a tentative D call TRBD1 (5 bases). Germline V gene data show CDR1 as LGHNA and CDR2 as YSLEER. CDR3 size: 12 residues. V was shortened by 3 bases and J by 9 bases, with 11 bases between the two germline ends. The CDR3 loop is CASSHSGQAQYF. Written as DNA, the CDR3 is TGCGCCAGCAGCCACTCAGGACAAGCCCAGTACTTC.

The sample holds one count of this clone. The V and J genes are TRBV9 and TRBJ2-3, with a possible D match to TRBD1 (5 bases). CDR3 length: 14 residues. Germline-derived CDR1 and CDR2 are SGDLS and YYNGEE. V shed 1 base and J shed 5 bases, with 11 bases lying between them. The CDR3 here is CASSVWGTGDTQYF. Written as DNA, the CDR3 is TGTGCCAGCAGCGTATGGGGCACCGGAGATACGCAGTATTTT.